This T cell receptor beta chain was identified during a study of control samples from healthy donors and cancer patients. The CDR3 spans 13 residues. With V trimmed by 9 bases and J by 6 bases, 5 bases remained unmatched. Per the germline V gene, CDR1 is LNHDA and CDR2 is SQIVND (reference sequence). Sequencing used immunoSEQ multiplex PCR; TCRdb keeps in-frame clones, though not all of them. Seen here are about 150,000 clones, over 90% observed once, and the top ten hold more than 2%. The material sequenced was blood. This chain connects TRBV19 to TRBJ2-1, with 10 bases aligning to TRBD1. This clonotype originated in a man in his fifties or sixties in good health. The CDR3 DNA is TGTGCCAGCCGGGACAGGGGTGCCAATGAGCAGTTCTTC. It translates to CASRDRGANEQFF.